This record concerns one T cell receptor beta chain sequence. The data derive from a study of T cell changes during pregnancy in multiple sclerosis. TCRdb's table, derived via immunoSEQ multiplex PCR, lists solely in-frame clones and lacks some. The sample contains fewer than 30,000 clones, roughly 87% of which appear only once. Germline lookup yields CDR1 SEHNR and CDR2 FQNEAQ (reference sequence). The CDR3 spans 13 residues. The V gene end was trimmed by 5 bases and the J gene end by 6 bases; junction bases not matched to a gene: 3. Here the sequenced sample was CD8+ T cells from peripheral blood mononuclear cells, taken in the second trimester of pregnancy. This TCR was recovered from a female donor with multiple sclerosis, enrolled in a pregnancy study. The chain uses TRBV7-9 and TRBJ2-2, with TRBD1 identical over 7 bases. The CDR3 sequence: CASSTTGPGELFF. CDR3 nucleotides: TGTGCCAGCAGCACGACAGGGCCCGGGGAGCTGTTTTTT.